This T cell receptor (beta chain) was found in a study of shared clonotypes between healthy human individuals. Libraries were prepared by immunoSEQ multiplex PCR; TCRdb keeps only in-frame clonotypes and omits some of them. The sample has some 2.4 million clones, over 85% seen once. This CDR3 is built from 14 residues. Trimming cost V 4 bases and J 5 bases, with 15 bases left between them. Germline lookup yields CDR1 SGHRS and CDR2 YFSETQ. Sequenced sample: naive CD4+ T cells from PBMCs. Subset: CD45RA+ positively selected. The origin of this receptor is a man younger than 35 in good health. Some clones in this sample may be carry-over from other donors' samples. The V and J genes are TRBV5-1 and TRBJ1-1, with D possibly matching TRBD1 (6 bases). CDR3 nucleotides: TGCGCCAGCAGCGGGGGCGCCGGGAGTACTGAAGCTTTCTTT. It codes for CASSGGAGSTEAFF. The full variable domain, rest sourced from reference TRBV5-1 and TRBJ1-1, is KAGVTQTPRYLIKTRGQQVTLSCSPISGHRSVSWYQQTPGQGLQFLFEYFSETQRNKGNFPGRFSGRQFSNSRSEMNVSTLELGDSALYLCASSGGAGSTEAFFGQGTRLTVV.